These 8 T cell receptor beta chains were all obtained from the same sample, sequenced in a study of blood T cell repertoires in COVID-19. Sequenced by immunoSEQ multiplex PCR; TCRdb stores in-frame clones only, minus some. The data hold 100,000 to 110,000 clones, with about 80% observed a single time. The sample was peripheral blood. These receptors all come from a woman in her 70s with acute or convalescent COVID-19.

The gene calls are TRBV7-2 and TRBJ1-4; D might be TRBD1 (5 bases). The CDR3 length is 14 residues. Germline loops: CDR1 SGHTA, CDR2 FQGNSA. Trimming pared 5 bases from V and 0 bases from J, leaving 7 bases between. The CDR3 here is CASSPQATNEKLFF. The CDR3 nucleotides read TGTGCCAGCAGCCCACAGGCAACTAATGAAAAACTGTTTTTT. The entire variable domain, with the rest obtained from reference TRBV7-2 and TRBJ1-4, is as follows: GAGVSQSPSNKVTEKGKDVELRCDPISGHTALYWYRQSLGQGLEFLIYFQGNSAPDKSGLPSDRFSAERTGGSVSTLTIQRTQQEDSAVYLCASSPQATNEKLFFGSGTQLSVL.

The V gene is TRBV6-5, the J gene TRBJ2-1, with TRBD1 matching 9 bases. The CDR3 contains 14 residues. The germline CDR1 and CDR2 sequences are MNHEY and SVGAGI. Trimming removed 7 bases from V and 7 bases from J; junction bases left unmatched: 8. The CDR3 DNA sequence: TGTGCCAGCAAGACGGACAGGGGCAGGAATGAGCAGTTCTTC. Translation gives CASKTDRGRNEQFF.

CDR3 coding DNA: TGCGCCAGCACTACAGGGGGCGTGGGCTGCAACGAGCAGTACGTC. Translated, it gives CASTTGGVGCNEQYV. The rearrangement uses TRBV23-1 and TRBJ2-7; the match to TRBD1 covers 9 bases. TRBV23-1 qualifies as an ORF whose function is uncertain. This CDR3 has 15 amino acids. The V gene end was trimmed by 7 bases and the J gene end by 5 bases; junction bases not matched to a gene: 12.

The V gene is TRBV6-2 or TRBV6-3, the J gene TRBJ2-5; TRBD2 matches 12 bases. CDR3 length: 18 amino acids. Germline V gene sequence: CDR1 MNHEY, CDR2 SVGEGT. Trimming at V came to 2 bases and at J to 0 bases, leaving 7 bases not matched to a gene. CDR3 in DNA: TGTGCCAGCAGTTACCTAGGACTAGCGGGGCGATACCAAGAGACCCAGTACTTC. Its protein is CASSYLGLAGRYQETQYF.

This clone was seen only a few times. The rearrangement joins TRBV19 to TRBJ2-7; 7 bases are a match to TRBD1. The CDR3 runs 14 residues. J was trimmed by 5 bases and V by 6 bases; bases with no gene match: 10. Germline V lookup: CDR1 LNHDA, CDR2 SQIVND (reference sequence). As DNA, the CDR3 is TGTGCCAGTAGCCCTGACAGGGTTGGAAACGAGCAGTACTTC. It translates to CASSPDRVGNEQYF.

The genes are TRBV9 and TRBJ2-2, with 10 bases fitting TRBD1. The V segment lost 4 bases and the J segment 3 bases; nucleotides outside the gene matches: 3. Germline V gene data show CDR1 as SGDLS and CDR2 as YYNGEE. This CDR3 contains 15 residues. CDR3 sequence: CASSSGTGDTGELFF. The CDR3, as DNA: TGTGCCAGCAGCTCCGGGACAGGGGACACCGGGGAGCTGTTTTTT.

This sequence joins TRBV15 and TRBJ2-3; possible D gene TRBD2, 6 bases. The CDR3 covers 14 residues. V lost 3 bases and J 4 bases, leaving 11 bases between the germline ends. The V gene's germline CDR1 is LNHNV and CDR2 YYDKDF (reference sequence). The CDR3 spells CATSRVGGSDTQYF. The DNA of the CDR3 is TGTGCCACCAGCAGGGTTGGAGGGTCAGATACGCAGTATTTT. Drawing the rest from reference TRBV15 and TRBJ2-3, the complete variable domain is DAMVIQNPRYQVTQFGKPVTLSCSQTLNHNVMYWYQQKSSQAPKLLFHYYDKDFNNEADTPDNFQSRRPNTSFCFLDIRSPGLGDTAMYLCATSRVGGSDTQYFGPGTRLTVL.

This clone has more than one count but fewer than ten. The CDR3 sequence is CASSPGRVADTIYF. Here the CDR3 DNA reads TGTGCCAGCAGCCCGGGGAGGGTCGCGGACACCATATATTTT. The chain employs TRBV7-6 and TRBJ1-3; D unresolved. Germline assignment: CDR1 SGHVS and CDR2 FNYEAQ. Deletions cut 5 bases from V and 8 bases from J, with 16 bases between. CDR3 length: 14 residues.